The TCR beta chain described here comes from a study of control samples from healthy donors and cancer patients. Libraries were prepared by immunoSEQ multiplex PCR; TCRdb keeps only in-frame clonotypes and omits some of them. The sample contains 120,000 or so clones, more than 80% of which appear only once. V lost 4 bases, J lost 3 bases, and 6 bases stayed unmatched. CDR3 size: 14 residues. In germline, CDR1 is MNHEY, CDR2 SMNVEV (reference sequence). The gene calls are TRBV27 and TRBJ2-7; 7 bases line up with TRBD1. The specimen was blood. This TCR came from a young man in good health. The CDR3 coding sequence is TGTGCCAGCAGTTACAGGGGACCTTTCTACGAGCAGTACTTC. Protein sequence: CASSYRGPFYEQYF.